The next 20 T cell receptor beta chains were all read from a single sample in a study of blood T cells in healthy people across ages. With a J-beta primer mix and a sample-barcoded 5' primer, a second PCR ran about 6 to 11 cycles. TCRdb re-derived calls from the 5' RACE reads in MiXCR, one entry per CDR3 protein. The table has around 940,000 distinct CDR3 sequences, roughly 51% seen once. Sequencing was performed on blood. The origin of the receptors is a woman in her sixties or seventies in good health.

The chain employs TRBV20-1 and TRBJ2-7; 11 nucleotides match TRBD2. V was pared by 3 bases and J by 2 bases, with 9 bases of the junction left unmatched. CDR1 and CDR2 (germline): DFQATT, SNEGSKA (reference sequence). The CDR3 spans 16 residues. The CDR3, as DNA: TGCAGTGCTAGTTTAACTAGCGGGAGCCCCCCCTACGAGCAGTACTTC. It specifies CSASLTSGSPPYEQYF.

With regard to this clonotype: Since a much larger clone is just one base distant, this may be a read error. V usage is TRBV28 and J usage is TRBJ2-1; D perhaps matches TRBD1 (6 bases). From germline, CDR1 is MDHEN and CDR2 SYDVKM. There are 14 residues in the CDR3. Here the CDR3 DNA reads TGTGCCAGCAGTTCCCCAGGGGCTGGCTACGAGCAGAACTTC. It encodes CASSSPGAGYEQNF.

The chain is built from TRBV10-3 and TRBJ2-7, with 11 bases aligning to TRBD2. Germline loops: CDR1 ENHRY, CDR2 SYGVKD. CDR3 size: 13 residues. The V and J ends lost 11 bases and 2 bases, in that order; junction bases with no gene match: 5. The CDR3 DNA reads as TGTGCCGTTCTAGCGGGAGGCACCTACGAGCAGTACTTC. This gives the protein CAVLAGGTYEQYF.

V gene TRBV14 combines with J gene TRBJ2-1; TRBD2 is a possible D gene (5 bases). V shed 0 bases and J shed 0 bases, with 6 bases lying between them. The CDR3 spans 15 residues. Germline V gene sequence: CDR1 SGHDN, CDR2 FVKESK. The CDR3 DNA follows: TGTGCCAGCAGCCAAGAGGACTTCTCCTACAATGAGCAGTTCTTC. Protein: CASSQEDFSYNEQFF.

This clonotype was observed a handful of times. The chain joins TRBV24-1 to TRBJ2-7, with no clear D. CDR1 is KGHDR and CDR2 is SFDVKD in the germline V gene. The CDR3 is made up of 15 amino acids. Between the trimmed V and J ends, which lost 7 bases and 7 bases, there was a span of 22 bases. The CDR3 protein is CATSDPDTLTKEQYF. Here the CDR3 DNA reads TGTGCCACCAGCGATCCCGATACCCTAACGAAGGAGCAGTACTTC.

The V gene is TRBV5-1, the J gene TRBJ2-3, with a tentative D call TRBD2 (5 bases). V lost 4 bases, J lost 0 bases, and 9 bases lay in between. CDR3 length: 14 amino acids. Per the germline V gene, CDR1 is SGHRS and CDR2 is YFSETQ. The CDR3 here is CASSVATSTDTQYF. In nucleotides, the CDR3 is TGCGCCAGCAGCGTAGCGACTAGCACAGATACGCAGTATTTT.

This clonotype came up a few times. The rearrangement links TRBV20-1 to TRBJ2-1, with 10 bases that match TRBD2. CDR1 DFQATT and CDR2 SNEGSKA come from the germline V gene (reference sequence). CDR3 length equals 15 residues. V trimming: 4 bases; J trimming: 5 bases; junction bases outside the gene matches: 8. As DNA, the CDR3 is TGCAGTGCTACTGATCTAGCGGGAGTTGACAATGAGCAGTTCTTC. Its translation: CSATDLAGVDNEQFF.

This clonotype came up many times. V gene TRBV5-5 combines with J gene TRBJ2-4; D possibly corresponds to TRBD2 (6 bases). This CDR3 comprises 15 residues. Trimming removed 2 bases from V and 0 bases from J, with 9 bases in between. The germline gives CDR1 SGHKS, CDR2 YYEKEE (reference sequence). Here the CDR3 DNA reads TGTGCCAGCAGCTTCCTAGCGATAGCCAAAAACATTCAGTACTTC. Translated, it gives CASSFLAIAKNIQYF. Looking up the rest from reference TRBV5-5 and TRBJ2-4 gives the full variable domain: DAGVTQSPTHLIKTRGQQVTLRCSPISGHKSVSWYQQVLGQGPQFIFQYYEKEERGRGNFPDRFSARQFPNYSSELNVNALLLGDSALYLCASSFLAIAKNIQYFGAGTRLSVL.

The chain couples TRBV4-1 to TRBJ2-1, with TRBD1 matching over 8 bases. Germline assignment: CDR1 MGHRA and CDR2 YSYEKL. V dropped 2 bases and J dropped 8; count of bases not matched to a gene: 11. The CDR3 contains 16 residues. This CDR3 reads CASSQSFIRGPHEQFF. DNA for the CDR3: TGCGCCAGCAGCCAAAGTTTCATCAGGGGGCCGCATGAGCAGTTCTTC.

The chain has TRBV21-1 and TRBJ1-6. TRBV21-1 is a pseudogene locus. The CDR3 sequence is 15 residues long. CDR3 loop: CASGNCDVGDSPLHF. As DNA, the CDR3 is TGTGCCAGCGGCAACTGTGATGTAGGTGACTCACCCCTCCACTTT.

The chain carries TRBV20-1 and TRBJ2-1; D call uncertain. The CDR3 loop spans 12 amino acids. CDR1 and CDR2 from the germline V gene are DFQATT and SNEGSKA (reference sequence). The V gene lost 6 bases and the J gene lost 9 bases, with 15 bases spanning the gap. The CDR3 region is CSAPLGWGEQFF. The CDR3, as DNA: TGCAGTGCGCCCCTCGGTTGGGGTGAGCAGTTCTTC.

As DNA, the CDR3 is TGCAGTGGGCAAGGGGAGGCCGACCCTTTTGGGGTGCAGTACTTC. It is translated as CSGQGEADPFGVQYF. V is TRBV20-1 and J is TRBJ2-7; TRBD2 might be the D (6 bases). The CDR3 has 15 amino acids. In germline, CDR1 is DFQATT, CDR2 SNEGSKA (reference sequence). V shed 7 bases and J shed 9 bases, with 28 bases lying between them.

This clonotype has at least ten counts. The rearrangement links TRBV4-1 to TRBJ1-5, with TRBD1 identical over 7 bases. Germline CDR1 and CDR2: MGHRA and YSYEKL. The ends lost 0 bases at V and 2 bases at J; junction bases unmatched: 13. This CDR3 contains 19 residues. DNA of the CDR3: TGCGCCAGCAGCCAAGATCCCTTCAGATCAGGGGGAGGCAATCAGCCCCAGCATTTT. This encodes CASSQDPFRSGGGNQPQHF.

For this clonotype: Its ends do not fully match the called genes, so a read error is possible. This chain links TRBV5-1 with TRBJ2-3; D is unresolved. Germline-derived CDR1 and CDR2 are SGHRS and YFSETQ. The CDR3 extends over 13 amino acids. Written as DNA, the CDR3 is TGCGCCAGCAGCTTGGGTAGTACAGATACGCGGTATTTT. Translated: CASSLGSTDTRYF.

The chain joins TRBV30 to TRBJ2-7; 7 bases map to TRBD2. In germline, CDR1 is GTSNPN, CDR2 SVGIG (reference sequence). The V gene end was trimmed by 0 bases and the J gene end by 7 bases; junction bases not matched to a gene: 3. The CDR3 contains 12 residues. CDR3 bases: TGTGCCTGGAGTGTACACGGGGGGGAGCAGTACTTC. Translation: CAWSVHGGEQYF.

The genes are TRBV20-1 and TRBJ2-3; 8 nucleotides match TRBD2. Germline V lookup: CDR1 DFQATT, CDR2 SNEGSKA (reference sequence). V shed 4 bases, J shed 8 bases, and the junction held 8 bases outside the gene matches. The length of the CDR3 is 13 residues. The CDR3 DNA is TGCAGTGCTATAATAGCGGGGCTCCGTACGCAGTATTTT. Residues: CSAIIAGLRTQYF.

On this clonotype itself: A read error may account for a junction end that differs from germline. J is TRBJ1-2 and V is TRBV12-3 or TRBV12-4; D is unresolved. The CDR3 has 15 residues. For the CDR3, the DNA is TGTGCCAGCAGTATACCTTCTGTGGCTAACTATGGTTACACCTTC. Translation: CASSIPSVANYGYTF.

This chain links TRBV29-1 with TRBJ1-1; D not resolved. The CDR3 consists of 14 residues. Germline V gene lookup returns CDR1 SQVTM and CDR2 ANQGSEA. The CDR3, as DNA: TGCAGTGCAACTCAGCGGCAGTCGTTGACTGAAGCTTTCTTT. This translates into CSATQRQSLTEAFF.

Written as DNA, the CDR3 is TGCAGTGCTAGTCGGCTAGCGGACTACGAGCAGTACTTC. This encodes CSASRLADYEQYF. The rearrangement uses TRBV20-1 and TRBJ2-4; 7 bases are shared with TRBD2. The closer fit of TRBJ2-7 to the DNA end suggests the J call may be wrong. This CDR3 has 13 amino acids. CDR1 DFQATT and CDR2 SNEGSKA come from the germline V gene (reference sequence).

V gene TRBV6-5 combines with J gene TRBJ2-4; 8 positions match TRBD2. The last part of the DNA fits TRBJ2-7 better; the J call may be wrong. The CDR3 runs 15 residues. Germline CDR1 is MNHEY and CDR2 is SVGAGI. The CDR3 loop is CASSSPGTRRDEQYF. For the CDR3, the DNA is TGTGCCAGCAGCTCGCCCGGGACTAGACGGGACGAGCAGTACTTC.